Described below is a single T cell receptor (beta chain) sequence and its context. Its matching antigen is unknown. Germline is not matched at one junction end, which may reflect a read error. This record comes from a study of tissue T cells after allogeneic stem cell transplantation. Study overall: Graft-versus-host disease patients received grafts, four unmodified and three CD34-selected to deplete T cells. Study results and caveats: Shared clones across patients were few; motif clustering revealed tissue-specific shared signatures.

Profiling relied on immunoSEQ multiplex PCR, and the TCRdb table lists in-frame clones only, not all of them. The sample carries fewer than 30,000 clones, 85% recorded once. CDR3 length: 16 residues. Germline CDR1 reads SGHAT; CDR2 reads FQNNGV. This clonotype originated in a woman between 18 and 55 years old who later had graft-versus-host disease after an allogeneic stem cell transplant. The V call is TRBV11-2, the J call TRBJ2-3; 11 positions match TRBD2. The sample consisted of blood, taken before transplantation. This CDR3 reads CASTLPGTSGGYTQYF. The CDR3 nucleotides are TGTGCCAGCACCTTACCCGGGACTAGCGGAGGTTATACGCAGTATTTT. Filled out from reference TRBV11-2 and TRBJ2-3, the complete variable domain reads EAGVAQSPRYKIIEKRQSVAFWCNPISGHATLYWYQQILGQGPKLLIQFQNNGVVDDSQLPKDRFSAERLKGVDSTLKIQPAKLEDSAVYLCASTLPGTSGGYTQYFGPGTRLTVL.